This entry lists 26 T cell receptor beta chains sequenced from one sample in a study of type 1 and type 2 diabetes patients. Genomic DNA was the PCR template. The TCR beta CDR3 region was amplified using 30 forward and 13 reverse primers. TCRdb re-called the multiplex PCR reads with MiXCR, one entry per CDR3 protein. Of fewer than 350,000 distinct CDR3 sequences listed, more than 45% are singletons. Source material: peripheral blood mononuclear cells (PBMCs). All receptors derive from a man aged 18 to 29 with type 2 diabetes.

This clonotype was observed at least ten times. The chain uses TRBV19 and TRBJ2-7; a possible D gene is TRBD2 (5 bases). With 6 bases removed from V and 3 bases from J, the gap between germline ends came to 18 bases. The CDR3 runs to 15 residues. The germline CDR1 and CDR2 sequences are LNHDA and SQIVND (reference sequence). The CDR3 nucleotides are TGTGCCAGTAGCTCCGGGATCAACCACCACTACGAGCAGTACTTC. Its protein is CASSSGINHHYEQYF.

V usage is TRBV6-6 and J usage is TRBJ2-7; 9 positions agree with TRBD2. Per the germline V gene, CDR1 is MNHNY and CDR2 is SVGAGI (reference sequence). The CDR3 is 14 residues long. With V trimmed by 6 bases and J by 1 base, 4 bases remained unmatched. The CDR3 protein is CASRERGASYEQYF. Here the CDR3 DNA reads TGTGCCAGCAGGGAGCGGGGGGCGTCCTACGAGCAGTACTTC.

Note on this clonotype: This likely comes from a read error, as the CDR3 has no conserved phenylalanine or tryptophan at its end. The chain carries TRBV19 and TRBJ1-4, with D hard to call. Between the trimmed V and J ends, which lost 3 bases and 7 bases, there was a span of 3 bases. CDR1 and CDR2 (germline): LNHDA, SQIVND (reference sequence). The CDR3 has 11 amino acids. CDR3: CASSMSEKLFL. The CDR3 bases are TGTGCCAGTAGTATGTCTGAAAAACTGTTTCTT.

The V and J genes are TRBV6-6 and TRBJ1-5, with D unresolved. CDR3 length: 14 amino acids. V lost 4 bases and J 0 bases, leaving 7 bases between the germline ends. CDR1 and CDR2 (germline): MNHNY, SVGAGI (reference sequence). This CDR3 is CASSSPVSNQPQHF. In nucleotides, the CDR3 is TGTGCCAGCAGTTCTCCGGTTAGCAATCAGCCCCAGCATTTT.

This clonotype has only a few counts. The CDR3 loop is CAISESTARGRYEQYF. DNA for the CDR3: TGTGCCATCAGTGAGTCGACAGCCAGGGGGCGGTACGAGCAGTACTTC. This chain connects TRBV10-3 to TRBJ2-7, with 8 bases that match TRBD1. The CDR3 is 16 residues long. Per the germline V gene, CDR1 is ENHRY and CDR2 is SYGVKD. V shed 0 bases, J shed 4 bases, and the junction held 8 bases outside the gene matches.

This clonotype occurred many times. The genes are TRBV10-1 and TRBJ2-7; 12 bases match TRBD2. The V gene's germline CDR1 is WNHNN and CDR2 SYGVQD (reference sequence). CDR3 size: 13 residues. The V segment lost 2 bases and the J segment 7 bases; nucleotides outside the gene matches: 0. As DNA, the CDR3 is TGCGCCAGCAGTGAGGGACTAGCGGGGGAGCAGTACTTC. Its translation is CASSEGLAGEQYF.

As to this clonotype: The junction shows a germline mismatch at one end, possibly a read error. The rearrangement links TRBV7-8 to TRBJ2-5; 9 nucleotides align to TRBD2. Germline V gives CDR1 SGHVS, CDR2 FQNEAQ. The CDR3 covers 16 residues. The CDR3 is CASSQVLAGWDALLLF. DNA of the CDR3: TGTGCCAGCAGCCAAGTACTAGCGGGTTGGGACGCCTTGTTGCTCTTC. Using reference TRBV7-8 and TRBJ2-5 for the parts outside the CDR3, the full variable domain is GAGVSQSPRYKVAKRGQDVALRCDPISGHVSLFWYQQALGQGPEFLTYFQNEAQLDKSGLPSDRFFAERPEGSVSTLKIQRTQQEDSAVYLCASSQVLAGWDALLLFGPGTRLLVL.

The chain couples TRBV13 to TRBJ2-5; 7 positions match TRBD2. Germline trimming cut 5 bases from V and 10 bases from J; bases unmatched to any gene: 10. This CDR3 spans 13 amino acids. Germline assignment: CDR1 PRHDT and CDR2 FYEKMQ (reference sequence). CDR3 sequence reads: CASSAGERGSQYF. For the CDR3, the DNA is TGTGCCAGCAGCGCCGGTGAGCGCGGGAGCCAGTACTTC.

The chain couples TRBV2 to TRBJ2-7; TRBD2 agrees at 11 bases. V lost 6 bases to trimming and J lost 1 base; unmatched junction nucleotides: 5. Germline V gives CDR1 SNHLY, CDR2 FYNNEI. This CDR3 is 15 amino acids long. The CDR3 region has the DNA TGTGCCAGCAGACAACTAGCGGGAGCGTCCTACGAGCAGTACTTC. Residues: CASRQLAGASYEQYF.

This rearrangement joins TRBV12-3 or TRBV12-4 to TRBJ1-6; D remains unclear. The CDR3 is 13 residues long. The V end was cut by 6 bases, the J end by 10 bases, with 13 bases between. The chain's CDR3 is CASRAGWGSPLHF. The CDR3 DNA follows: TGTGCCAGCAGGGCGGGATGGGGATCACCCCTCCACTTT.

Notes on this clonotype: The junction and the germline gene differ at one end; a read error may be behind it. CDR3 DNA: TGTGCCAGCAGTCTCACTTTGGCTAGCGGTGAATCCTACGGGCAGTACTTC. Protein: CASSLTLASGESYGQYF. J is TRBJ2-7 and V is TRBV27, with 7 bases fitting TRBD2. Germline V gene sequence: CDR1 MNHEY, CDR2 SMNVEV (reference sequence). The CDR3 has 17 residues.

This clonotype was recorded once. The chain links TRBV25-1 to TRBJ1-6; TRBD1 might be the D (6 bases). The ends were cut back, 5 bases at V and 5 bases at J, with 19 bases in the middle. Germline assignment: CDR1 MGHDK and CDR2 SYGVNS. The CDR3 length is 17 residues. The CDR3 region has the DNA TGTGCCAGCAGTTTAGCGCTATGGGGGCTGGATAATTCACCCCTCCACTTT. Its translation: CASSLALWGLDNSPLHF.

This clonotype was detected only once. The chain combines TRBV30 with TRBJ2-7, with D tentatively TRBD1 (5 bases). The CDR3 consists of 15 residues. CDR1 is GTSNPN, CDR2 SVGIG, per germline (reference sequence). Trimming shortened V by 8 bases and J by 4 bases, and 24 bases separated the two germline ends. CDR3 DNA: TGTGCCACCCCGATGGGAAGGGGATCGACGTACGAGCAGTACTTC. Translating gives CATPMGRGSTYEQYF. Complete variable domain (other parts from reference TRBV30 and TRBJ2-7): SQTIHQWPATLVQPVGSPLSLECTVEGTSNPNLYWYRQAAGRGLQLLFYSVGIGQISSEVPQNLSASRPQDRQFILSSKKLLLSDSGFYLCATPMGRGSTYEQYFGPGTRLTVT.

The rearrangement uses TRBV28 and TRBJ1-1; possible D gene TRBD1, 6 bases. This CDR3 spans 13 amino acids. Between the trimmed V and J ends, which lost 6 bases and 10 bases, there was a span of 18 bases. The germline CDR1 and CDR2 sequences are MDHEN and SYDVKM. The DNA of the CDR3 is TGTGCCAGCAGACGAGACACCCCCAGGGGAGCTTTCTTT. Translation gives CASRRDTPRGAFF. Complete variable domain (other parts from reference TRBV28 and TRBJ1-1): DVKVTQSSRYLVKRTGEKVFLECVQDMDHENMFWYRQDPGLGLRLIYFSYDVKMKEKGDIPEGYSVSREKKERFSLILESASTNQTSMYLCASRRDTPRGAFFGQGTRLTVV.

The V call is TRBV20-1, the J call TRBJ1-4; TRBD1 matches at 7 bases. The CDR3 is made up of 13 amino acids. CDR1 DFQATT and CDR2 SNEGSKA come from the germline V gene (reference sequence). Trimming removed 5 bases from V and 8 bases from J; junction bases left unmatched: 8. The CDR3 sequence: CSALRGKDEKLFF. DNA for the CDR3: TGCAGTGCTCTCAGGGGGAAGGACGAAAAACTGTTTTTT.

This clonotype showed up just a few times. The chain carries TRBV5-1 and TRBJ2-1, with D possibly matching TRBD2 (5 bases). The V gene's germline CDR1 is SGHRS and CDR2 YFSETQ. The CDR3 totals 12 residues. The ends were cut back, 2 bases at V and 9 bases at J, with 9 bases in the middle. The CDR3 DNA is TGCGCCAGCAGCTTTACTGGGAGTGAGCAGTTCTTC. This encodes CASSFTGSEQFF.

J is TRBJ1-6 and V is TRBV15; TRBD1 matches at 9 bases. Germline V gene data show CDR1 as LNHNV and CDR2 as YYDKDF (reference sequence). V was clipped by 0 bases and J by 13 bases; unmatched bases: 7. The CDR3 totals 15 residues. The CDR3 region has the DNA TGTGCCACCAGCAGAGATCGGGGACAGGGAATTCCCCTCCACTTT. Translation: CATSRDRGQGIPLHF.

The chain links TRBV10-3 to TRBJ2-7; D may be TRBD2 (5 bases). V lost 2 bases and J 3 bases, leaving 14 bases between the germline ends. CDR1 and CDR2 from the germline V gene are ENHRY and SYGVKD. The CDR3 runs to 15 residues. CDR3 sequence: CAISEIGGRNYEQYF. The CDR3, as DNA: TGTGCCATCAGTGAGATCGGAGGTAGGAACTACGAGCAGTACTTC.

This clonotype has just a few counts. Here the CDR3 reads CSARGPASYEQYF. The CDR3 DNA sequence: TGCAGTGCTAGGGGCCCAGCCTCCTACGAGCAGTACTTC. The rearrangement uses TRBV20-1 and TRBJ2-7; no definite D call. Germline loops: CDR1 DFQATT, CDR2 SNEGSKA (reference sequence). Trimming removed 3 bases at V and 0 bases at J, with 9 bases between. The CDR3 is made up of 13 amino acids.

The CDR3 here is CASRGDTGSPLHF. The CDR3 bases are TGTGCCAGCAGGGGGGACACGGGATCACCCCTCCACTTT. The genes are TRBV27 and TRBJ1-6, with D possibly TRBD1 on 6 matching bases. V gave up 6 bases and J gave up 10 bases, with 13 bases separating them. The CDR3 has 13 amino acids. From germline, CDR1 is MNHEY and CDR2 SMNVEV (reference sequence).

As to this clonotype: This may stem from a read error, because a much larger clone lies one nucleotide away. This CDR3 is CATSSEDSPLHF. DNA for the CDR3: TGTGCCACCAGCAGCGAAGATTCACCCCTCCACTTT. V usage is TRBV15 and J usage is TRBJ1-6, with unresolved D. CDR3 size: 12 residues. Germline CDR1 LNHNV, CDR2 YYDKDF (reference sequence). The V and J ends lost 3 bases and 8 bases respectively, with 5 bases between them.

CDR3 coding DNA: TGTGCCACCAGCAGAGGGGGCGGAGGCTACGAGCAGTACTTC. Translating it yields CATSRGGGGYEQYF. This rearrangement joins TRBV15 to TRBJ2-7; TRBD1 or TRBD2 may be the D gene (5 bases each). CDR1 is LNHNV, CDR2 YYDKDF, per germline (reference sequence). Between the trimmed V and J ends, which lost 1 base and 3 bases, there was a span of 10 bases. The CDR3 is 14 amino acids. The variable domain in full, completed from reference TRBV15 and TRBJ2-7, reads DAMVIQNPRYQVTQFGKPVTLSCSQTLNHNVMYWYQQKSSQAPKLLFHYYDKDFNNEADTPDNFQSRRPNTSFCFLDIRSPGLGDTAMYLCATSRGGGGYEQYFGPGTRLTVT.

This clonotype was observed a single time. This rearrangement joins TRBV6-1 to TRBJ1-2, with D possibly being TRBD1 (6 bases). Trimming took 5 bases from V and 8 from J, leaving 15 bases between them. Germline CDR1 and CDR2: MNHNS and SASEGT. The CDR3 contains 13 residues. CDR3 coding DNA: TGTGCCAGCAGTATATCAGGGGCCAGAGGCTACACCTTC. It specifies CASSISGARGYTF.

The sample holds one count of this clonotype. This chain uses TRBV20-1 with TRBJ2-7, with 10 bases aligning to TRBD2. The junction had 2 bases not matched to a gene; V was cut back by 6 bases and J by 3 bases. The CDR3 is 12 amino acids. Germline V gives CDR1 DFQATT, CDR2 SNEGSKA (reference sequence). The CDR3 here is CSAIAGGYEQYF. CDR3 DNA: TGCAGTGCCATAGCGGGGGGCTACGAGCAGTACTTC.

The gene calls are TRBV14 and TRBJ2-2; D gene unclear. CDR1 is SGHDN, CDR2 FVKESK, per germline. V lost 0 bases and J 7 bases, leaving 9 bases between the germline ends. The CDR3 covers 14 residues. CDR3 in DNA: TGTGCCAGCAGCCAAGATCGAGGAATCGGGGAGCTGTTTTTT. This gives the protein CASSQDRGIGELFF.

This clonotype was counted a single time. This sequence may be a read error, since a much larger clone differs from it by one base. A read error is likely, as this CDR3 ends without the conserved phenylalanine or tryptophan. This chain links TRBV30 with TRBJ2-5; D unclear. V was clipped by 3 bases and J by 2 bases, with 4 bases between them. Germline CDR1 is GTSNPN and CDR2 is SVGIG (reference sequence). The CDR3 spans 11 residues. CDR3 sequence (DNA): TGTGCCTGGAGACAACAAGAGACCCAGTACCTC. Translation gives CAWRQQETQYL.